This T cell receptor (beta chain) was sequenced for a study of cytomegalovirus exposure and HLA in healthy donors. Study in general: Early on, a data release was issued that held about 85 million unique TCRs from HLA-typed donors.

Germline CDR1 SGHRS, CDR2 YFSETQ. The germline V and J ends were trimmed by 2 bases and 1 base, with 9 bases remaining between them. This CDR3 spans 14 amino acids. Primers for the PCR totalled 60 Vbeta and 13 Jbeta. Generated by immunoSEQ multiplex PCR, the TCRdb table keeps only in-frame clones and is missing some. The specimen's table records 100,000 to 150,000 clones. This TCR was recovered from a man between 25 and 39 years old in good health and CMV-seronegative. Sequencing input: PBMCs. The rearrangement links TRBV5-1 to TRBJ1-1; D is uncertain. The CDR3 loop is CASSFGGRNTEAFF. The CDR3 bases are TGCGCCAGCAGCTTTGGAGGGAGGAACACTGAAGCTTTCTTT.